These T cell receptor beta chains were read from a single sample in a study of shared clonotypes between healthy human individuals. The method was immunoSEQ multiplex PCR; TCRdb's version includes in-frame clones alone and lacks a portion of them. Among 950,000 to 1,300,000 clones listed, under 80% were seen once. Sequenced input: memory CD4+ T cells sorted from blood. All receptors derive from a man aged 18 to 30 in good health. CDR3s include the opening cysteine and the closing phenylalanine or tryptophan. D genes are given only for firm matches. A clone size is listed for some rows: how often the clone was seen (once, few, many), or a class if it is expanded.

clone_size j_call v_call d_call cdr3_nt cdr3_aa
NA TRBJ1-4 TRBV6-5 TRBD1 TGTGCCAGCAGACCTACAGGGGCCTTGGAAGAAAAACTGTTTTTT CASRPTGALEEKLFF
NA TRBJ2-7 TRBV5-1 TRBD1 TGCGCCAGCAGCTTGGTAGACAGGGCCTACGAGCAGTACTTC CASSLVDRAYEQYF
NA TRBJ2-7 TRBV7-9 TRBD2 TGTGCCAGCAGCTTAGCCCGGGGCGGGAGCACTTACGAGCAGTACTTC CASSLARGGSTYEQYF
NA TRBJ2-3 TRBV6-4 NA TGTGCCAGCAGTTGCCGGGAACCCACAGATACGCAGTATTTT CASSCREPTDTQYF
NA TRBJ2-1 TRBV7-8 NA TGTGCCAGCAGCTTAAAGGGGGATCTATACAATGAGCAGTTCTTC CASSLKGDLYNEQFF
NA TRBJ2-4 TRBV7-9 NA TGTGCCAGCAGCGATCAGGGGGGTAAAAACATTCAGTACTTC CASSDQGGKNIQYF
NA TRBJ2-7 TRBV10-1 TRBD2 TGCGCCAGCAGTGAAGGGACTAGCGGGAGTAACGAGCAGTACTTC CASSEGTSGSNEQYF
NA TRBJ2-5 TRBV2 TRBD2 TGTGCCACCATGCCCCGACTAGCGGAAAACCAAGAGACCCAGTACTTC CATMPRLAENQETQYF
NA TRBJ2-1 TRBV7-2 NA TGTGCCAGCAGCTCTTACCTATCCAATGAGCAGTTCTTC CASSSYLSNEQFF
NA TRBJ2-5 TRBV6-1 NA TGTGCCAGCAGTGACCCTAGCCCCAGGGCCCAGTACTTC CASSDPSPRAQYF
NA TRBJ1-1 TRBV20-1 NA TGCAGTGCTAGTAAGGGTGAAGCTTTCTTT CSASKGEAFF
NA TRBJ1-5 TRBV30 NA TGTGCCTGGAGTCTGGGTCCCGGGCAGCCCCAGCATTTT CAWSLGPGQPQHF
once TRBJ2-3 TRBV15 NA TGTGCCACCAGCAGAGATCCTAGCGACGATACGCAGTATTTT CATSRDPSDDTQYF
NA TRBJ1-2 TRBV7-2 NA TGTGCCAGCAGCATCCGGGACACTAATAACTATGGCTACACCTTC CASSIRDTNNYGYTF
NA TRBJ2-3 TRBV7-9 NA TGTGCCAGCAGCTTAGGTTCCGGGTTCACAGATACGCAGTATTTT CASSLGSGFTDTQYF
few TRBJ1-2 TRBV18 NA TGTGCCAGCTCAACCGGGAACCATGGCTACACCTTC CASSTGNHGYTF
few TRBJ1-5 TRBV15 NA TGTGCCACCAGCAGAGGCCCGGGCCAGCCCCAGCATTTT CATSRGPGQPQHF
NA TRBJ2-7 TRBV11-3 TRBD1 TGTGCCAGCAGCACCGGAGGGACAGGGGACCACGAGCAGTACTTC CASSTGGTGDHEQYF
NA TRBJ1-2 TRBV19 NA TGTGCCAGTAGTATACAGGTGACAGGCACCTATGGCTACACCTTC CASSIQVTGTYGYTF
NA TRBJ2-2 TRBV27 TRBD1 TGTGCCAGCACCTTTACCGGGACAGGGGGCGCCGGCGGGGAGCTGTTTTTT CASTFTGTGGAGGELFF
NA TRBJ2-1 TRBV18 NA TGTGCCAGCTCACTTTGGCCGGGGGCCAATTCCTACAATGAGCAGTTCTTC CASSLWPGANSYNEQFF
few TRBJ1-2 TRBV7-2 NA TGTGCCAGCAGCTTGTCTGCTACCGGGACATCCTATGGCTACACCTTC CASSLSATGTSYGYTF
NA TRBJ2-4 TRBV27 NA TGTGCCAGCGGGATGTTGAAGGGAATAGCCAAAAACATTCAGTACTTC CASGMLKGIAKNIQYF
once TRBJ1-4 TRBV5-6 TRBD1 TGTGCCAGCAGCGTGGACAGGGGGCTGACTAATGAAAAACTGTTTTTT CASSVDRGLTNEKLFF
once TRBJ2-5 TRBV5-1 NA TGCGCCAGCAGCTTAGGCATATCGGGAGAGACCCAGTACTTC CASSLGISGETQYF
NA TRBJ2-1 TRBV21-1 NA TGTGCCAGCAGCAAAAGGACGGTGAGCTCCTACAATGAGCAGTTCTTC CASSKRTVSSYNEQFF
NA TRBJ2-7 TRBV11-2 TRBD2 TGTGCCAGCAGCCAAGGGAGGGCAGGGATCTACGAGCAGTACTTC CASSQGRAGIYEQYF
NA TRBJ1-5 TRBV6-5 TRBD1 TGTGCCAGCAGTTCTGACAGGGCTGGTGGCAATCAGCCCCAGCATTTT CASSSDRAGGNQPQHF
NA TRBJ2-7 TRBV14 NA TGTGCCAGCAGCCCATTGGGACTTTCCTACGAGCAGTACTTC CASSPLGLSYEQYF
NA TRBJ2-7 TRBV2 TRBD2 TGTGCCAGCAGTAATGAGCGGGAGGAGTCATACGAGCAGTACTTC CASSNEREESYEQYF
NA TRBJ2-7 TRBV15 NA TGTGCCACCAGCAGCGGGGAGAGCTCCTACGAGCAGTACTTC CATSSGESSYEQYF
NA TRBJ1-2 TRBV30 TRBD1 TGTGCCTGGAGTGTCAAATTGGGACAGACCTATGGCTACACCTTC CAWSVKLGQTYGYTF
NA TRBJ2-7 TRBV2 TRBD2 TGTGCCAGCACCGGGGGGGGTTTTGAGCAGTACTTC CASTGGGFEQYF
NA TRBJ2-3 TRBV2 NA TGTGCCAGCAGGTTATTGGATACGCAGTATTTT CASRLLDTQYF
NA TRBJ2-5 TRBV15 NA TGTGCCACCAGCAGTAGATTACGAGAGACCCAGTACTTC CATSSRLRETQYF
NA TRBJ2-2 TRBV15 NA TGTGCCACCAGCGGACTCCGGGATTACACCGGGGAGCTGTTTTTT CATSGLRDYTGELFF
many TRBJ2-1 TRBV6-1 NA TGTGCCAGCACGCGACAGGTTTTTTACAATGAGCAGTTCTTC CASTRQVFYNEQFF
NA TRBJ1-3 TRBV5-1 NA TGCGCCAGCAGCTCCGGAGGGGATGGAAACACCATATATTTT CASSSGGDGNTIYF
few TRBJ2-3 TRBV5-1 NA TGCGCCAGCAGCTTGGCCTCAGATACGCAGTATTTT CASSLASDTQYF
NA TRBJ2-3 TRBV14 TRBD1 TGTGCCAGCAGCCACGTACAGGGGGCGAAGTCAGATACGCAGTATTTT CASSHVQGAKSDTQYF
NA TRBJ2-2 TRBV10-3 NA TGTGCCATCAGGGATTCAGTGCAGGTGGGGGCCGGGGAGCTGTTTTTT CAIRDSVQVGAGELFF
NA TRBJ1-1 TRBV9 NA TGTGCCAGCAGCGTGAGGGAGAACACTGAAGCTTTCTTT CASSVRENTEAFF
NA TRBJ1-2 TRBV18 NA TGTGCCAGCTCACCGGGCTCTCAGGGCGTTGGCTACACCTTC CASSPGSQGVGYTF
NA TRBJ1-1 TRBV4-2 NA TGTGCCAGCAGCCAAGAAGGTTCGGCGGGGTTGAACACTGAAGCTTTCTTT CASSQEGSAGLNTEAFF
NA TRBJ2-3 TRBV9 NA TGTGCCAGCAGCGTAGCCAGGGAAACAGATACGCAGTATTTT CASSVARETDTQYF
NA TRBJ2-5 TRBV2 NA TGTGCCAGCAGTGAAACACTTCCAGGGACCCAGTACTTC CASSETLPGTQYF
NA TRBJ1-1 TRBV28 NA TGTGCCAGCAGTTCTGGGGTGAACGCTTTCTTT CASSSGVNAFF
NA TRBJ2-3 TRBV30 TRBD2 TGTGCCTGGAGGCGGGGGACTAGCGGAAAAATAGATACGCAGTATTTT CAWRRGTSGKIDTQYF
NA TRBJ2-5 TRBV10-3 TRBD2 TGTGCCATCAGTGACGGCCTAGCGGGAACCCCGGGGACCCAGTACTTC CAISDGLAGTPGTQYF
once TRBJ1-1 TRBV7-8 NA TGTGCCAGCGCGAGAGGAGGGAACACTGAAGCTTTCTTT CASARGGNTEAFF
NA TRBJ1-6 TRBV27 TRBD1 TGTGCCAGCAGCCGCAAACTCGGACAGGGGACCGCAGGAGGTAATTCACCCCTCCACTTT CASSRKLGQGTAGGNSPLHF
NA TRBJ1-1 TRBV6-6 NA TGTGCCAGCAGTTACGGGGGGGTGAGCACTGAAGCTTTCTTT CASSYGGVSTEAFF
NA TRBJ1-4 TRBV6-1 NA TGTGCCAGCAGTGTCGGGGCGAAACCTTTTAATGAAAAACTGTTTTTT CASSVGAKPFNEKLFF
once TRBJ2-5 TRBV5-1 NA TGCGCCAGCTCGGGGGCTAGTGGGGAGACCCAGTACTTC CASSGASGETQYF
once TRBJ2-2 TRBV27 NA TGTGCCAGCAGCCTGGGTGGGGGGTCCACCGGGGAGCTGTTTTTT CASSLGGGSTGELFF